This entry lists 5 T cell receptor beta chains sequenced from one sample in a study of radiotherapy plus CTLA-4 blockade in lung cancer (dated by TCRdb to the late 2010s). Libraries were built with the immunoSEQ multiplex PCR assay. TCRdb obtained this table from immuneACCESS and retained in-frame rearrangements with V and J assigned. These tables miss some clones; where compared with another copy, unresolved V genes account for less than half of the shortfall, and the remainder is unexplained. Counted in this sample were approximately 77,000 clones; under 80% of them appeared once. The leading ten clones occupy 22% of the sample. Material: peripheral blood, obtained from a patient treated with radiotherapy plus ipilimumab. The source of these receptors is a human donor with non-small cell lung cancer whose response to radiotherapy plus ipilimumab could not be evaluated. Some clones in this sample may be carry-over from other donors' samples.

This clone was recorded a few times. The chain uses TRBV28 and TRBJ1-5, with no clear D. The germline gives CDR1 MDHEN, CDR2 SYDVKM. The CDR3 has 15 amino acids. Trimming took off 3 bases at V and 6 bases at J, with 15 bases between the two ends. The CDR3 DNA is TGTGCCAGCAGTTTTGAAGGGCGGCGGGCTCAGCCCCAGCATTTT. Translated, it gives CASSFEGRRAQPQHF.

The genes are TRBV2 and TRBJ2-7, with 7 bases identical to TRBD1. The V gene's germline CDR1 is SNHLY and CDR2 FYNNEI. The V gene end was trimmed by 2 bases and the J gene end by 7 bases; junction bases not matched to a gene: 14. The CDR3 sequence is 16 residues long. The CDR3 sequence: CASSEPSRTGREEQYF. Here the CDR3 DNA reads TGTGCCAGCAGTGAACCGTCGAGGACAGGTCGGGAAGAGCAGTACTTC. The full variable domain, completed using reference TRBV2 and TRBJ2-7, is EPEVTQTPSHQVTQMGQEVILRCVPISNHLYFYWYRQILGQKVEFLVSFYNNEISEKSEIFDDQFSVERPDGSNFTLKIRSTKLEDSAMYFCASSEPSRTGREEQYFGPGTRLTVT.

The rearrangement uses TRBV18 and TRBJ2-5; D uncertain. V lost 3 bases and J lost 3, with 5 bases in between. Germline V lookup: CDR1 KGHSH, CDR2 LQKENI. This CDR3 region has 12 residues. The CDR3 protein is CASSPQKETQYF. CDR3 coding DNA: TGTGCCAGCTCACCGCAGAAAGAGACCCAGTACTTC.

J is TRBJ2-3 and V is TRBV29-1; D is unclear. Deletions cut 7 bases from V and 7 bases from J, with 9 bases between. The CDR3 consists of 10 residues. The germline V gene encodes CDR1 SQVTM and CDR2 ANQGSEA. The CDR3 region is CSAASYTQYF. The CDR3 DNA reads as TGCAGCGCCGCCAGTTATACGCAGTATTTT.

CDR3 bases: TGTGCCAGCAGCTTAGCGGTCCGGAGCTCTGGAAACACCATATATTTT. Translating it yields CASSLAVRSSGNTIYF. This chain joins TRBV7-9 and TRBJ1-3; D gene uncertain. The CDR3 covers 16 residues. The germline V and J ends were trimmed by 0 bases and 0 bases, with 9 bases remaining between them. Per germline, CDR1 SEHNR and CDR2 FQNEAQ (reference sequence).